This T cell receptor (beta chain) emerged from a study of cytomegalovirus exposure and HLA in healthy donors. Study context: The approximately 660 first-cohort repertoires shared a platform with the 120 validation repertoires, as reported in a later analysis. Overall study findings and caveats: Most TCR sequences showed up rarely, but some public TCRs showed up in many donors. Testing in vitro showed three CMV-associated chains specific for CMV antigens. According to a subsequent analysis, TCR clusters from the first cohort were inclined to appear together in the 130 or so validation repertoires.

This clone occurred a few times. Its antigen is undetermined. Profiling relied on immunoSEQ multiplex PCR, and the TCRdb table lists in-frame clones only, not all of them. The sample gives roughly 200,000 clones, approximately 78% of which show up once; around 1.3% is in the top ten. Germline assignment: CDR1 SNHLY and CDR2 FYNNEI. The CDR3 runs to 14 residues. V was pared by 5 bases and J by 8 bases, with 9 bases of the junction left unmatched. The chain carries TRBV2 and TRBJ1-2; 9 bases map to TRBD1. The sample was PBMCs. The clonotype comes from a woman in her twenties or thirties in good health and CMV-seronegative. For the CDR3, the DNA is TGTGCCAGCAGTAGAGGGACAGGGAGAGGCGGCTACACCTTC. It codes for CASSRGTGRGGYTF.